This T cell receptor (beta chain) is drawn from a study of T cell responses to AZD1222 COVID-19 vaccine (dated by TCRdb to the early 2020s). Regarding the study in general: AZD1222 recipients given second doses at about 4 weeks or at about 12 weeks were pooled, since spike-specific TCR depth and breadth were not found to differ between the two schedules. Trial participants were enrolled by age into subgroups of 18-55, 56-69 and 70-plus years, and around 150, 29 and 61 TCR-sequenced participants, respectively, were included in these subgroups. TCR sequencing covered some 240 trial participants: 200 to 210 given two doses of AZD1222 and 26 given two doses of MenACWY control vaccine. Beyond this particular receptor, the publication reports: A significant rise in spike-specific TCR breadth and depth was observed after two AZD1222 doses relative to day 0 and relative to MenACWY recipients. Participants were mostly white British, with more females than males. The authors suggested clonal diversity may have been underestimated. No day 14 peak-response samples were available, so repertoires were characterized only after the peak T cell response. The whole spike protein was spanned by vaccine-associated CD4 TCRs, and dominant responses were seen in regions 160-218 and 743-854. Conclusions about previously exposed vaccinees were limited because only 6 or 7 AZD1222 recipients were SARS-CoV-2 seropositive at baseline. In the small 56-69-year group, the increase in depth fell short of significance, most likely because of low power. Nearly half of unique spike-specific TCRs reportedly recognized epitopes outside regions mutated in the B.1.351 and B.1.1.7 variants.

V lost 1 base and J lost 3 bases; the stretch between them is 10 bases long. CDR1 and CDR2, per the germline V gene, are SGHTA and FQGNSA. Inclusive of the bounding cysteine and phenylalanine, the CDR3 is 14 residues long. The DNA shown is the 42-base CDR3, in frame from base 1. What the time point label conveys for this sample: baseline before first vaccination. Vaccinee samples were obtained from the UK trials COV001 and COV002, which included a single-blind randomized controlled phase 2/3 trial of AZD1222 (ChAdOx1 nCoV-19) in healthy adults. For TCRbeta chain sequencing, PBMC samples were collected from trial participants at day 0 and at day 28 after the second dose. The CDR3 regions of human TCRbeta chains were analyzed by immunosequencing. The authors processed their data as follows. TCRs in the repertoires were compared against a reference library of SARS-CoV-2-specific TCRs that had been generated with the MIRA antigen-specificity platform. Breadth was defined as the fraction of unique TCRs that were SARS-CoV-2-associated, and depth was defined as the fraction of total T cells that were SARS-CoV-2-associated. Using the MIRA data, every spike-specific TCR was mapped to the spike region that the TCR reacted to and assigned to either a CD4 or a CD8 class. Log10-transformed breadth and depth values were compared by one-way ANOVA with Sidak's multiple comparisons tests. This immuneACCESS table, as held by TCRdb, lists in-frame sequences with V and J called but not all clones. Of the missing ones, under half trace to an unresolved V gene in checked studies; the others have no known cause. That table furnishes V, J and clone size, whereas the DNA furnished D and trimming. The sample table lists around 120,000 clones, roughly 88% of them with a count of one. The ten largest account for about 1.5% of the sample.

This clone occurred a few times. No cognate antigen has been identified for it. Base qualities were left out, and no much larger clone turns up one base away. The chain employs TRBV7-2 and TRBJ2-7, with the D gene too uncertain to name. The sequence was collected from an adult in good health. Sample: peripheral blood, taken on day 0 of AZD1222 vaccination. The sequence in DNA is TGTGCCAGCAGCTTAGATTATAGCAGCTACGAGCAGTACTTC. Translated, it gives CASSLDYSSYEQYF.